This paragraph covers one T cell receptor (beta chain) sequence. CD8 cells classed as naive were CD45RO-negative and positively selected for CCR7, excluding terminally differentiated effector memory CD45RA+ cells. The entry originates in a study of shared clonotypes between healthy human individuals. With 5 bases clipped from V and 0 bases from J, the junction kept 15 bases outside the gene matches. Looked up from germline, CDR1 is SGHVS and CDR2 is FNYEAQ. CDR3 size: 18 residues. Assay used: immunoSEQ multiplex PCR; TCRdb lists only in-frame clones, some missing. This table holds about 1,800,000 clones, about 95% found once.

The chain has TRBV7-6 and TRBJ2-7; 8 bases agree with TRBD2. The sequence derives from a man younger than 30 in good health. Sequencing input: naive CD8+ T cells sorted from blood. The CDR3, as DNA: TGTGCCAGCAGCGCCCAGTTGGCGGGAGGACTCTCCTCCTACGAGCAGTACTTC. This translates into CASSAQLAGGLSSYEQYF.